This T cell receptor (beta chain) was sequenced during a study of blood T cells in healthy people across ages (dated by TCRdb to the mid-2010s). For context, the study as a whole: In model experiments, template switching captured roughly one uniquely barcoded TCR beta cDNA molecule for every two T cells. To track age-related changes in TCR beta repertoire diversity, the study relied on deep sequencing normalized with unique cDNA molecular identifiers. Donors were grouped into four age groups: young (average roughly 17 years), middle-aged (over 35), aged (approximately 67) and long-lived (roughly 80). To avoid experimental bias, donors of different ages were spread randomly across the sequencing lanes. The study analyzed two additional independent replicas of 1 million unique cDNA reads from the same blood draw for two donors, one aged 18 to 30 and one aged 80 or older. General conclusions and limits of the study: There was a strong correlation between observed TCR beta diversity and the percentage of naive T cells measured by flow cytometry. Bulk unsorted PBMC profiling prevented conclusive comparison of naive and antigen-experienced compartments. Compared with the aged group, the long-lived group had more naive CD4+ T cells, fewer expanded clones and increased TCR diversity, suggesting age selection. Estimates of total diversity from one million sequenced T cells were regarded as lower bounds and underestimates. Because donor CMV infection status was unknown, age-related changes in expanded clonotypes were potentially confounded. As age increased, observed TCR beta diversity per million T cells dropped in a roughly linear way, and a significant reduction was already evident by age 40.

A remark on this clonotype: What antigen it recognizes has not been identified. Base qualities are not at hand, and no much larger clone is one base apart.

The library was obtained by 5' RACE. Sequencing took place on an Illumina HiSeq 2500. A second PCR of about 7 to 12 cycles was performed with a sample-barcoded 5' primer and a J-beta primer mix. Each TCR beta cDNA molecule received a unique molecular identifier from a template-switch 5' adaptor carrying 12 random nucleotides. At least 2.5 million CDR3-containing paired-end reads were obtained from each sample. First-strand cDNA was synthesized from all RNA with the Mint cDNA synthesis kit, primed by a TRBC-specific oligonucleotide. Following uracil-DNA glycosylase treatment, all cDNA underwent a first 18-cycle PCR with the universal primers M1SS and BC2_uni_R. In the paper's pipeline: For normalization, 1 million high-quality reads were randomly selected from each sample, with every read carrying a distinct molecular identifier. Instead of being binned into consensus sequences, reads with shared molecular identifiers were discarded. MiTCR, set to a Q25 quality threshold and the strictest error-elimination algorithm, was used for CDR3 identification, clonotype clustering and error correction. A nonparametric unseen species model using Euler transformation provided a lower-bound estimate of total TCR beta diversity. TCRdb reprocessed the public reads (quality trimming at Q25 with fastp, clone calling with MiXCR) and kept in-frame beta chains. Each CDR3 protein gets just one entry, which takes the most common genes and DNA from the rows behind it. The V and J calls come from TCRdb's annotation, not from the publication. For this sample the table gives around 1.5 million distinct CDR3 sequences, of which 42% were detected only once. The ten largest clonotypes hold 7.9% of the sample.

Donors were 35 to 40 systemically healthy Caucasian individuals from Russia aged roughly 6 to 90 years. About 10 milliliters of peripheral blood were collected from each donor into EDTA-treated Vacutainer tubes. Ficoll-Paque density-gradient centrifugation was used to isolate PBMCs, with at least 6.5 million per sample. Trizol reagent was used to extract total RNA from the PBMCs, yielding at least 5.5 micrograms per sample. Naive CD45RAhigh/CD27high T cell percentages were measured by flow cytometry on a PBMC aliquot from every donor. The germline V gene gives CDR1 as MNHEY and CDR2 as SVGEGT. After removal of 1 base from V and 0 bases from J, the junction retains 8 bases not matched to a gene. Its CDR3 holds 18 amino acids, cysteine through phenylalanine. The retained sequence is limited to the CDR3, 54 bases, with the frame set at the first base.

The clonotype comes from a woman aged 18-29 years in good health. Input material: blood. The rearranged segments are TRBV6-2 or TRBV6-3 and TRBJ2-1, and 8 bases in between align with TRBD2. The DNA is TGTGCCAGCAGTTACTTAACTAGCGGTAAGAGCTCCTACAATGAGCAGTTCTTC. Its coded protein is CASSYLTSGKSSYNEQFF.